The 23 T cell receptor beta chains presented below share a single source sample, sequenced in a study of blood T cell repertoires in COVID-19. The data were produced by immunoSEQ multiplex PCR, yet TCRdb's version contains in-frame clones alone and is incomplete. The repertoire holds about 130,000 clones, around 88% seen once, with approximately 16% in the top ten. The specimen sequenced was peripheral blood. Receptors originate from a woman in her fifties or sixties who had recovered from COVID-19.

V usage is TRBV5-1 and J usage is TRBJ2-3; 12 nucleotides line up with TRBD2. Germline CDR1 reads SGHRS; CDR2 reads YFSETQ. The CDR3 has 17 amino acids. The J segment lost 0 bases and the V segment lost 3 bases, leaving 5 bases of the junction unmatched. CDR3 loop: CASSSRTSGISTDTQYF. DNA of the CDR3: TGCGCCAGCAGCTCGAGGACTAGCGGGATTAGCACAGATACGCAGTATTTT.

This chain links TRBV6-2 or TRBV6-3 with TRBJ2-3, with D maybe TRBD1 (5 bases). CDR1 is MNHEY, CDR2 SVGEGT, per germline. The CDR3 contains 14 residues. V was pared by 5 bases and J by 6 bases, with 15 bases between. The CDR3 sequence: CASSPQDAADTQYF. The CDR3 bases are TGTGCCAGCAGTCCACAGGACGCGGCGGATACGCAGTATTTT.

The rearrangement links TRBV18 to TRBJ1-1, with D perhaps TRBD1 (5 bases). Germline CDR1 is KGHSH and CDR2 is LQKENI. Trimming took 2 bases from V and 3 from J, leaving 10 bases between them. This CDR3 is built from 14 residues. The CDR3 spells CASSPAAGDTEAFF. The CDR3 DNA follows: TGTGCCAGCTCACCAGCAGCGGGGGACACTGAAGCTTTCTTT.

The chain links TRBV5-1 to TRBJ2-2, with D maybe TRBD1 (6 bases). From germline, CDR1 is SGHRS and CDR2 YFSETQ. The CDR3 is 14 residues long. V shed 2 bases and J shed 3 bases, with 8 bases lying between them. This CDR3 is CASSLQGDTGELFF. In DNA, the CDR3 is TGCGCCAGCAGCTTACAGGGTGACACCGGGGAGCTGTTTTTT.

V is TRBV4-2 and J is TRBJ2-7, with TRBD1 matching over 7 bases. Losses at the gene ends were 1 base for V and 6 bases for J; bases not matched to a gene: 6. CDR3 length: 14 residues. CDR1 and CDR2 from the germline V gene are LGHNA and YNFKEQ. CDR3 in DNA: TGTGCCAGCAGCCAAGCCGGGTCAGGGGGCGAGCAGTACTTC. It translates to CASSQAGSGGEQYF.

This chain links TRBV5-1 with TRBJ2-3, with D possibly being TRBD2 (7 bases). From germline, CDR1 is SGHRS and CDR2 YFSETQ. This CDR3 spans 16 amino acids. V shed 0 bases and J shed 4 bases, with 15 bases lying between them. This chain's CDR3 is CASSLARGGPPDTQYF. Here the CDR3 DNA reads TGCGCCAGCAGCTTGGCGAGGGGGGGCCCCCCAGATACGCAGTATTTT.

V usage is TRBV19 and J usage is TRBJ2-4; 8 nucleotides agree with TRBD1. The CDR3 has 13 residues. Germline assignment: CDR1 LNHDA and CDR2 SQIVND (reference sequence). V shed 3 bases, J shed 7 bases, and the junction held 2 bases outside the gene matches. In DNA form, the CDR3 reads TGTGCCAGTAGTATGGGACAGGTGAACATTCAGTACTTC. Amino acid sequence: CASSMGQVNIQYF.

The chain links TRBV29-1 to TRBJ1-2; 7 nucleotides align to TRBD1. Germline V lookup: CDR1 SQVTM, CDR2 ANQGSEA. The trim removed 7 bases at V and 7 bases at J, leaving 12 bases unmatched. The CDR3 extends over 13 amino acids. CDR3 in amino acids: CSAGDSPSVGYTF. The CDR3, as DNA: TGCAGCGCTGGGGACAGCCCCTCCGTTGGCTACACCTTC. The full variable domain, in which reference TRBV29-1 and TRBJ1-2 provide the parts outside the CDR3, is SAVISQKPSRDICQRGTSLTIQCQVDSQVTMMFWYRQQPGQSLTLIATANQGSEATYESGFVIDKFPISRPNLTFSTLTVSNMSPEDSSIYLCSAGDSPSVGYTFGSGTRLTVV.

The V gene is TRBV3-1 (or the pseudogene TRBV3-2), the J gene TRBJ1-2; TRBD1 agrees at 8 bases. Germline-derived CDR1 and CDR2 are LGHDT and YNNKEL (reference sequence). Trimming took 0 bases from V and 3 from J; bases not matched to a gene: 15. This CDR3 has 19 amino acids. This chain's CDR3 is CASSQEPRGRAPPHYGYTF. CDR3 DNA sequence: TGTGCCAGCAGCCAAGAACCCAGGGGGCGTGCTCCCCCGCACTATGGCTACACCTTC.

This chain links TRBV6-5 with TRBJ1-5, with a weak D call TRBD1 (6 bases). Per germline, CDR1 MNHEY and CDR2 SVGAGI. The CDR3 extends over 12 amino acids. The CDR3 DNA reads as TGTGGAGCGGGGGCGAATTATCAGCCCCAGCATTTT. Amino acid sequence: CGAGANYQPQHF.

As regards this clone: Other nucleotide sequences in the sample specify the same CDR3. The chain couples TRBV5-4 to TRBJ1-1; no clear D gene. CDR3 length: 14 amino acids. CDR1 is SGHNT, CDR2 YYREEE, per germline (reference sequence). V dropped 1 base and J dropped 1 base, with 8 bases sitting between them. The CDR3 bases are TGTGCCAGCAGCTTGCGGGAGGGGAACACTGAAGCTTTCTTT. Translated: CASSLREGNTEAFF.

The chain recombines TRBV25-1 with TRBJ1-6, with 9 positions matching TRBD1. Per germline, CDR1 MGHDK and CDR2 SYGVNS. The CDR3 extends over 16 amino acids. Losses at the gene ends were 1 base for V and 7 bases for J; bases not matched to a gene: 5. The CDR3 DNA sequence: TGTGCCAGCAGTGAATTGGCGGGGACAGGGAATTCACCCCTCCACTTT. Amino acids: CASSELAGTGNSPLHF. The full variable domain, in which reference TRBV25-1 and TRBJ1-6 provide the parts outside the CDR3, is EADIYQTPRYLVIGTGKKITLECSQTMGHDKMYWYQQDPGMELHLIHYSYGVNSTEKGDLSSESTVSRIRTEHFPLTLESARPSHTSQYLCASSELAGTGNSPLHFGNGTRLTVT.

This chain links TRBV14 with TRBJ2-3, with D perhaps TRBD2 (6 bases). This CDR3 has 15 amino acids. Germline V gene data show CDR1 as SGHDN and CDR2 as FVKESK. V was clipped by 4 bases and J by 4 bases, with 15 bases between them. The CDR3 nucleotides read TGTGCCAGCAGCCCTCGGGACTCCCGCCCAGATACGCAGTATTTT. Residues: CASSPRDSRPDTQYF.

The CDR3: CASSYGMGLHGETQYF. In DNA, the CDR3 is TGTGCCAGCAGTTACGGGATGGGACTACATGGGGAGACCCAGTACTTC. The rearrangement joins TRBV6-5 to TRBJ2-5, with 7 bases that match TRBD2. The CDR3 is 16 amino acids. Per the germline V gene, CDR1 is MNHEY and CDR2 is SVGAGI. V dropped 2 bases and J dropped 5; count of bases not matched to a gene: 11.

This clone was recorded a few times. The gene calls are TRBV7-9 and TRBJ2-7; no clear D. In germline, CDR1 is SEHNR, CDR2 FQNEAQ (reference sequence). This CDR3 has 13 residues. Trimming stripped 5 bases from V and 4 bases from J, with 12 bases between. Here the CDR3 reads CASSLLLPYEQYF. In nucleotides, the CDR3 is TGTGCCAGCAGCCTACTCCTACCTTACGAGCAGTACTTC.

The rearrangement uses TRBV6-5 and TRBJ2-7; TRBD2 matches 11 bases. Germline values: CDR1 MNHEY, CDR2 SVGAGI. With V trimmed by 5 bases and J by 3 bases, 6 bases remained unmatched. This CDR3 contains 15 residues. The CDR3 here is CASSLAGGKSYEQYF. CDR3 nucleotides: TGTGCCAGCAGTCTAGCGGGGGGAAAGAGCTACGAGCAGTACTTC.

The chain carries TRBV19 and TRBJ2-1, with 9 bases identical to TRBD2. Trimming took 3 bases from V and 0 from J; bases not matched to a gene: 12. Per the germline V gene, CDR1 is LNHDA and CDR2 is SQIVND (reference sequence). This CDR3 is 19 amino acids long. CDR3: CASSILAGRRLSSYNEQFF. In DNA form, the CDR3 reads TGTGCCAGTAGTATCCTAGCGGGAAGAAGGTTAAGCTCCTACAATGAGCAGTTCTTC.

V and J are TRBV5-8 and TRBJ2-5, with D hard to call. Germline CDR1 and CDR2: SGHTS and YDEGEE. This CDR3 region has 14 residues. V was pared by 1 base and J by 2 bases, with 9 bases between. CDR3 DNA sequence: TGTGCCAGCAGCTTGTTGGGCCCTCAAGAGACCCAGTACTTC. As protein: CASSLLGPQETQYF.

V and J are TRBV11-2 and TRBJ2-2; D is uncertain. Trimming removed 3 bases at V and 8 bases at J, with 10 bases between. Looked up from germline, CDR1 is SGHAT and CDR2 is FQNNGV. The CDR3 contains 13 residues. This CDR3 is CASSFPKRGELFF. CDR3 nucleotide sequence: TGTGCCAGCAGCTTCCCGAAACGGGGGGAGCTGTTTTTT.

The count of this clone is one. V gene TRBV18 combines with J gene TRBJ2-7; perhaps TRBD1 as D (5 bases). CDR1 is KGHSH, CDR2 LQKENI, per germline. Trimming took 2 bases from V and 1 from J, leaving 9 bases between them. CDR3 size: 14 residues. This CDR3 is CASSPGAASYEQYF. CDR3 nucleotides: TGTGCCAGCTCACCAGGGGCGGCGTCCTACGAGCAGTACTTC.

V gene TRBV10-2 combines with J gene TRBJ1-5; unclear D gene. Per the germline V gene, CDR1 is WSHSY and CDR2 is SAAADI. This CDR3 contains 13 residues. The V and J ends lost 5 bases and 7 bases respectively, with 12 bases between them. The CDR3 nucleotides are TGCGCCAGCAGTTCCCTCGGCGGGCAGCCCCAGCATTTT. Its protein is CASSSLGGQPQHF.

This clone was seen just once. The chain uses TRBV30 and TRBJ1-1; D gene uncertain. Per germline, CDR1 GTSNPN and CDR2 SVGIG (reference sequence). This CDR3 comprises 13 residues. V was shortened by 4 bases and J by 3 bases, with 12 bases between the two germline ends. CDR3 DNA: TGTGCCTGGAAGAGGCGGTTGGACACTGAAGCTTTCTTT. The encoded protein is CAWKRRLDTEAFF.

The chain joins TRBV6-1 to TRBJ2-1, with D possibly matching TRBD1 (6 bases). The germline gives CDR1 MNHNS, CDR2 SASEGT. The CDR3 runs 15 residues. V was cut by 3 bases and J by 6 bases, with 15 bases left in between. The CDR3 nucleotides are TGTGCCAGCAGTGAGGACCCAGGGGCGTCCAATGAGCAGTTCTTC. This sequence encodes CASSEDPGASNEQFF.